Listed below are T cell receptor beta chains from one sample, sequenced in a study of blood T cell repertoires in COVID-19. Libraries were prepared by immunoSEQ multiplex PCR; TCRdb keeps only in-frame clonotypes and omits some of them. This sample yields 200,000 to 250,000 clones, of which more than 80% are seen a single time; 1.8% belongs to the top ten. Sample: PBMCs or T cells enriched from blood (not recorded which). The receptors here all came from a man aged 60-69 years who had recovered from COVID-19. Both conserved end residues are part of each CDR3. The D gene is left open where the match is weak. Clone size is given for some rows only: seen once, a few or many times, or a class if the clone is expanded.

j_call v_call d_call clone_size cdr3_nt cdr3_aa
TRBJ2-7 TRBV6-2/TRBV6-3 NA NA TGTGCCAGCAGTCAACATCTTGGGCGCGAGCAGTACTTC CASSQHLGREQYF
TRBJ1-2 TRBV6-5 NA NA TGTGCCAGCAGTTACCCGGGGGGGCAGCCTTTGGATGGCTACACCTTC CASSYPGGQPLDGYTF
TRBJ2-3 TRBV19 TRBD2 NA TGTGCCAGTAGTCGACTAGCGGGGGGGCGTGGCACAGATACGCAGTATTTT CASSRLAGGRGTDTQYF
TRBJ1-5 TRBV11-2 TRBD1 few TGTGCCAGCAGCAAGGACAGGGGGCATCAGCCCCAGCATTTT CASSKDRGHQPQHF
TRBJ1-2 TRBV6-5 NA NA TGTGCCAGCAGCCCCGGGATTTTTTATGGCTACACCTTC CASSPGIFYGYTF
TRBJ1-1 TRBV14 NA NA TGTGCCAGCAGACAAGGACAGTTAGCTTTCTTT CASRQGQLAFF
TRBJ2-7 TRBV25-1 NA NA TGTGCCAGCAGTGGGCGAAGAGGGGCTAGCGACTACGAGCAGTACTTC CASSGRRGASDYEQYF
TRBJ2-7 TRBV27 TRBD1 once TGTGCCAGCAGGGACCTGGGACAGAATACATACTACGAGCAGTACTTC CASRDLGQNTYYEQYF
TRBJ1-4 TRBV6-2/TRBV6-3 TRBD1 many TGTGCCAGCAGTCGACAGGGGGCGATAGAAAAACTGTTTTTT CASSRQGAIEKLFF
TRBJ1-2 TRBV7-6 NA NA TGTGCCGCGGGGGGGCCGGCCTATGGCTACACCTTC CAAGGPAYGYTF
TRBJ1-3 TRBV13 NA NA TGTGCCAGCAGCTTGTGGTCAGATGGAAACACCATATATTTT CASSLWSDGNTIYF
TRBJ1-1 TRBV11-2 NA NA TGTGCCAGCAGCCCGGGGGGGCCGGCTTTCTTT CASSPGGPAFF
TRBJ1-1 TRBV11-3 TRBD1 NA TGTGCCAGCAGTTTACGGACAGGGGTCTTAAGGGGGGCTTTCTTT CASSLRTGVLRGAFF
TRBJ2-1 TRBV7-2 NA NA TGTGCCAGCAGCGAAGGACACCTAGGGAACAATGAGCAGTTCTTC CASSEGHLGNNEQFF
TRBJ2-7 TRBV4-1 NA NA TGCGCCAGCAGCCCCCTCTTAACGGGAGATTCGGGGGAGCAGTACTTC CASSPLLTGDSGEQYF
TRBJ2-1 TRBV10-3 NA NA TGTGCCATCAGCGCAGGGGGGCCTAACGATGAGCAGTTCTTC CAISAGGPNDEQFF
TRBJ1-6 TRBV6-5 NA NA TGTGCCAGCAGTTTCAGCGGCTCCTATAATTCACCCCTCCACTTT CASSFSGSYNSPLHF
TRBJ2-1 TRBV25-1 TRBD2 NA TGTGCCAGCAGTGGACTAGCAGGGCAGTTCTTC CASSGLAGQFF
TRBJ1-1 TRBV6-5 TRBD1 NA TGTGCCAGCAGTTCACACGGGACAGGGAACACTGAAGCTTTCTTT CASSSHGTGNTEAFF
TRBJ1-2 TRBV4-2 NA few TGTGCCAGCAGCCAAGTCCACGCCCGGGACTATGGCTACACCTTC CASSQVHARDYGYTF
TRBJ2-7 TRBV5-1 TRBD2 NA TGCGCCAGCAGCTTGGCCGGGACTAGCGCCAACGAGCAGTACTTC CASSLAGTSANEQYF
TRBJ1-2 TRBV15 TRBD1 NA TGTGCCACCAGCAGAGCCGGGACAGGGGGCAGAGGCTACACCTTC CATSRAGTGGRGYTF
TRBJ1-1 TRBV27 NA NA TGTGCCAGCAGGAAAACAGGGAACACTGAAGCTTTCTTT CASRKTGNTEAFF
TRBJ1-2 TRBV24-1 TRBD1 NA TGTGCCACCAGTGGATTAGGACAGGGCGGATTTGGCTACACCTTC CATSGLGQGGFGYTF
TRBJ1-4 TRBV7-9 TRBD1 once TGTGCCAGCAGCTTAGCGACAGGGGGCAATGCGGTGATTTTT CASSLATGGNAVIF
TRBJ2-1 TRBV9 NA NA TGTGCCAGCAGCTCGGACTGGAGACTGTTCTTC CASSSDWRLFF
TRBJ1-2 TRBV5-6 NA NA TGTGCCAGCGGGCACCGATCTAACTATGGCTACACCTTC CASGHRSNYGYTF